The rows below give T cell receptor beta chains drawn from one sample of a study of CD8 T cells in Susac syndrome. TCRdb ran MiXCR on the immunoSEQ multiplex PCR reads and lists one entry per CDR3 protein. The table has roughly 80,000 distinct CDR3 sequences, 90% to 95% seen once. The material sequenced was CD8+ T cells from PBMCs. The receptors originated from a human donor in good health. The CDR3 runs from the conserved cysteine through the conserved F or W.

V: TRBV11-2; J: TRBJ2-1; CDR3: CASSLTNEQFF
V: TRBV7-9; J: TRBJ1-1; CDR3: CASSSTGATEAFF
V: TRBV12-3/TRBV12-4; J: TRBJ1-2; CDR3: CASSPRGFRVYGYTF
V: TRBV6-2/TRBV6-3; J: TRBJ1-5; CDR3: CASSGHRVQPQHF
V: TRBV9; J: TRBJ1-1; CDR3: CASSVSGNTEAFF
V: TRBV7-3; J: TRBJ2-3; CDR3: CASSSLGSDTDTQYF
V: TRBV11-2; J: TRBJ1-2; CDR3: CASSLYRANYGYTF
V: TRBV3-1; J: TRBJ2-7; CDR3: CASSQDSGYEQYF
V: TRBV14; J: TRBJ1-2; CDR3: CASSQDRGFDYGYTF
V: TRBV28; J: TRBJ1-2; CDR3: CASSRGNRDGYTF
V: TRBV9; J: TRBJ2-1; CDR3: CASSVDIAGGFDEQFF
V: TRBV7-9; J: TRBJ1-2; CDR3: CASSLETLYGYTF
V: TRBV10-2; J: TRBJ1-1; CDR3: CASSERGMNTEAFF
V: TRBV12-5; J: TRBJ2-2; CDR3: CARSGELFF
V: TRBV4-1; J: TRBJ1-1; CDR3: CASSQDLLPGVRTEAFF
V: TRBV6-1; J: TRBJ2-1; CDR3: CASSERTASETYNEQFF
V: TRBV19; J: TRBJ1-5; CDR3: CATDRATISSNQPQHF
V: TRBV7-9; J: TRBJ1-2; CDR3: CASSHDRDYGYTF
V: TRBV3-1; J: TRBJ2-5; CDR3: CASSLTSGAWETQYF
V: TRBV12-3/TRBV12-4; J: TRBJ2-7; CDR3: CASTQTGSSYEQYF
V: TRBV11-2; J: TRBJ2-7; CDR3: CASSFDLEFGGSTYEQYF
V: TRBV3-1; J: TRBJ1-5; CDR3: CASSPSHRGGNQPQHF
V: TRBV2; J: TRBJ1-5; CDR3: CASSEWGQGAYSNQPQHF
V: TRBV7-9; J: TRBJ1-3; CDR3: CASSLPRDRGEGNTIYF
V: TRBV9; J: TRBJ2-7; CDR3: CASSGTSGGVYEQYF
V: TRBV7-9; J: TRBJ1-6; CDR3: CASRPKQGSLYNSPLHF